The rows below give T cell receptor beta chains drawn from one sample of a study of blood T cell repertoires in COVID-19. This table comes from immunoSEQ multiplex PCR, and its TCRdb copy is limited to in-frame clones, with some not included. The sample records 360,000 or so clones, around 83% being singletons. What was sequenced was PBMCs or T cells enriched from blood (not recorded which). The receptors here all came from a woman aged 45-59 years who had recovered from COVID-19. The CDR3 runs from the conserved cysteine through the conserved F or W. Each record gives: clone size, CDR3 length, J gene, V gene, D gene, CDR3 protein, CDR3 DNA. D genes are given only for firm matches. Expanded clones get a size class; other rows say once, few or many, or leave the size out.

- 16 TRBJ1-1 TRBV6-5 - CASSYGVGRVGTEAFF TGTGCCAGCAGTTACGGTGTGGGCAGGGTGGGCACTGAAGCTTTCTTT
once 13 TRBJ2-3 TRBV28 - CASIAGGGDTQYF TGTGCCAGCATAGCAGGAGGAGGAGATACGCAGTATTTT
- 16 TRBJ1-2 TRBV4-3 - CASSQESPILNYGYTF TGCGCCAGCAGCCAAGAGTCCCCTATCCTTAACTATGGCTACACCTTC
few 16 TRBJ1-1 TRBV3-1/TRBV3-2 TRBD1 CASSLFIGGSNTEAFF TGTGCCAGCAGCCTCTTTATAGGGGGCTCGAACACTGAAGCTTTCTTT
- 14 TRBJ1-2 TRBV9 - CASSGTQGNYGYTF TGTGCCAGCAGCGGTACACAGGGTAACTATGGCTACACCTTC
many 15 TRBJ1-2 TRBV30 - CAWSPGVAPNYGYTF TGTGCCTGGAGCCCCGGGGTGGCCCCTAACTATGGCTACACCTTC
- 12 TRBJ1-2 TRBV27 - CASSSDSYGYTF TGTGCCAGCAGTTCGGACAGCTATGGCTACACCTTC
few 14 TRBJ1-6 TRBV4-3 TRBD1 CASSIDRGNSPLHF TGCGCCAGCAGCATCGACAGGGGCAATTCACCCCTCCACTTT
- 14 TRBJ1-2 TRBV7-2 - CASSPGPGRYGYTF TGTGCCAGCAGCCCCGGTCCAGGGCGCTATGGCTACACCTTC
- 15 TRBJ2-1 TRBV5-1 TRBD2 CASIPSGRASGEQFF TGCGCCAGCATCCCCAGCGGGAGGGCCTCGGGTGAGCAGTTCTTC
- 16 TRBJ1-3 TRBV30 - CAWSVSGRGFGNTIYF TGTGCCTGGAGTGTAAGTGGCAGGGGCTTTGGAAACACCATATATTTT
few 15 TRBJ2-7 TRBV11-2 - CASSSLRGILREQYF TGTGCCAGCAGCTCTCTTCGAGGGATCCTTCGGGAGCAGTACTTC
once 15 TRBJ1-2 TRBV3-1/TRBV3-2 - CASSQRTRRPRGYTF TGTGCCAGCAGCCAACGGACAAGGCGACCACGGGGCTACACCTTC
- 13 TRBJ1-2 TRBV3-1/TRBV3-2 - CASSQDPGEGGTF TGTGCCAGCAGCCAAGATCCGGGGGAGGGGGGAACCTTC
- 14 TRBJ1-4 TRBV2 TRBD1 CASSVGQGREKLFF TGTGCCAGCAGTGTGGGACAGGGCCGAGAAAAACTGTTTTTT
- 14 TRBJ1-1 TRBV6-2/TRBV6-3 - CASSPGHPGAEAFF TGTGCCAGCAGCCCGGGACACCCAGGGGCTGAAGCTTTCTTT
- 18 TRBJ1-5 TRBV6-1 - CASSESGTGPYRYQPQHF TGTGCCAGCAGTGAAAGCGGGACGGGTCCCTACCGTTATCAGCCCCAGCATTTT
- 16 TRBJ2-1 TRBV13 TRBD1 CASSLETGRSYNEQFF TGTGCCAGCAGCTTAGAGACAGGGCGCTCCTACAATGAGCAGTTCTTC
once 15 TRBJ1-2 TRBV6-5 TRBD1 CASRQTGTANYGYTF TGTGCCAGCAGACAGACAGGGACAGCTAACTATGGCTACACCTTC
- 13 TRBJ1-4 TRBV14 TRBD1 CASRGQGGEKLFF TGTGCCAGCAGAGGACAGGGGGGTGAAAAACTGTTTTTT
- 13 TRBJ2-1 TRBV7-9 - CASSLGAGNEQFF TGTGCCAGCAGCTTAGGTGCGGGGAATGAGCAGTTCTTC
- 14 TRBJ2-7 TRBV5-4 - CASSLGLTDYEQYF TGTGCCAGCAGCTTGGGCCTTACTGACTACGAGCAGTACTTC
- 12 TRBJ1-5 TRBV6-5 - CASSVGRGPQHF TGTGCCAGCTCCGTCGGGAGGGGGCCCCAGCATTTT
- 15 TRBJ1-1 TRBV19 - CASSMAGALNTEAFF TGTGCCAGTAGTATGGCAGGGGCCCTGAACACTGAAGCTTTCTTT
once 15 TRBJ1-4 TRBV19 - CASRDSPATNEKLFF TGTGCCAGTAGGGACAGCCCTGCAACTAATGAAAAACTGTTTTTT
- 17 TRBJ1-4 TRBV5-6 TRBD1 CASSFRGTGPTNEKLFF TGTGCCAGCAGCTTCAGGGGGACAGGACCAACTAATGAAAAACTGTTTTTT
once 14 TRBJ2-7 TRBV6-1 - CASSEAAFNYEQYF TGTGCCAGCAGTGAAGCGGCTTTTAACTACGAGCAGTACTTC
- 15 TRBJ1-1 TRBV5-1 - CASSLVSGANTEAFF TGCGCCAGCAGCTTGGTTTCAGGTGCAAACACTGAAGCTTTCTTT
- 16 TRBJ2-6 TRBV6-2/TRBV6-3 - CASSQEGFNGANVLTF TGTGCCAGCAGCCAAGAGGGTTTTAACGGGGCCAACGTCCTGACTTTC
- 17 TRBJ2-1 TRBV7-9 TRBD2 CASSLLWGLAGGNEQFF TGTGCCAGCAGCTTATTATGGGGACTAGCGGGAGGAAACGAGCAGTTCTTC
few 14 TRBJ1-5 TRBV7-2 TRBD1 CASSSTGGGQPQHF TGTGCCAGCAGCTCGACAGGGGGTGGTCAGCCCCAGCATTTT
once 15 TRBJ1-5 TRBV5-1 - CASSLSGIGNQPQHF TGCGCCAGCAGCTTGTCGGGGATTGGCAATCAGCCCCAGCATTTT
- 13 TRBJ1-2 TRBV19 TRBD1 CASSSTGGGGYTF TGTGCCAGTAGTAGCACAGGGGGCGGTGGCTACACCTTC
- 12 TRBJ1-1 TRBV25-1 TRBD1 CASRDRGTEAFF TGTGCCAGCAGGGACAGGGGCACTGAAGCTTTCTTT
once 15 TRBJ1-6 TRBV7-3 - CASSLTGQGRSPLHF TGTGCCAGCAGCTTAACGGGGCAGGGCCGTTCACCCCTCCACTTT
- 13 TRBJ1-3 TRBV30 - CACPHYSGNTIYF TGTGCCTGCCCACATTACTCTGGAAACACCATATATTTT
- 17 TRBJ1-4 TRBV19 - CASSIDYGQPGNEKLFF TGTGCCAGTAGTATAGATTATGGACAGCCGGGGAATGAAAAACTGTTTTTT
- 14 TRBJ1-2 TRBV27 - CASSPGSSDYGYTF TGTGCCAGCAGTCCAGGGTCATCCGACTATGGCTACACCTTC
- 13 TRBJ2-5 TRBV30 - CAWSPTRTADQYF TGTGCCTGGAGCCCAACTAGGACTGCGGACCAGTACTTC